These 11 T cell receptor beta chains share one sample of origin, sequenced in a study of PD-1 blockade in classical Hodgkin lymphoma. Sequenced by immunoSEQ multiplex PCR; TCRdb stores in-frame clones only, minus some. The table includes approximately 50,000 clones, around 78% detected once. Every one of the patients relapsed after autologous stem cell transplantation (brentuximab vedotin exposure was variable). Material: peripheral blood mononuclear cells (PBMCs), obtained before the second cycle of nivolumab. The receptors shown here come from a human donor with classical Hodgkin lymphoma.

The V gene is TRBV7-9, the J gene TRBJ1-1, with TRBD1 matching over 9 bases. Germline V gene lookup returns CDR1 SEHNR and CDR2 FQNEAQ (reference sequence). J lost 5 bases, V lost 5 bases, and 6 bases had no gene match. This CDR3 is built from 14 residues. The CDR3 bases are TGTGCCAGCAGCCCGACAGGGGGAGAGACTGAAGCTTTCTTT. Amino acids: CASSPTGGETEAFF. Full variable domain (missing parts from reference TRBV7-9 and TRBJ1-1): DTGVSQNPRHKITKRGQNVTFRCDPISEHNRLYWYRQTLGQGPEFLTYFQNEAQLEKSRLLSDRFSAERPKGSFSTLEIQRTEQGDSAMYLCASSPTGGETEAFFGQGTRLTVV.

The chain is built from TRBV6-6 and TRBJ2-7; no definite D call. V was trimmed by 2 bases and J by 3 bases, leaving 11 bases between them. Germline V CDR1 and CDR2: MNHNY, SVGAGI (reference sequence). The CDR3 is made up of 14 amino acids. The CDR3 region is CASSYAGEYYEQYF. CDR3 in DNA: TGTGCCAGCAGTTACGCTGGGGAATACTACGAGCAGTACTTC.

The gene calls are TRBV11-2 and TRBJ2-1; 8 nucleotides align to TRBD2. The germline V gene has CDR1 SGHAT and CDR2 FQNNGV. Trimming at V came to 5 bases and at J to 7 bases, leaving 7 bases not matched to a gene. This CDR3 comprises 14 residues. CDR3 nucleotides: TGTGCCAGCAGCCGAGCGGGAGCTCGGAATGAGCAGTTCTTC. Its translation is CASSRAGARNEQFF.

The chain couples TRBV27 to TRBJ2-7; 15 positions agree with TRBD2. The CDR3 runs 15 residues. V was pared by 3 bases and J by 7 bases, with 4 bases of the junction left unmatched. Germline CDR1 MNHEY, CDR2 SMNVEV (reference sequence). This CDR3 is CASSLRGLAGGEQYF. The CDR3 region has the DNA TGTGCCAGCAGTTTGAGGGGACTAGCGGGAGGTGAGCAGTACTTC.

The gene calls are TRBV12-5 and TRBJ2-2; D is uncertain. CDR1 LGHNT and CDR2 FRNRAP come from the germline V gene. The CDR3 contains 14 residues. Trimming took 6 bases from V and 6 from J, leaving 14 bases between them. The CDR3 region is CASGTGSQPGELFF. CDR3 in DNA: TGTGCTAGTGGCACCGGGTCTCAACCCGGGGAGCTGTTTTTT.

V and J are TRBV29-1 and TRBJ1-1; TRBD1 might be the D (6 bases). This CDR3 contains 14 residues. Trimming cost V 4 bases and J 1 base, with 13 bases left between them. The germline V gene has CDR1 SQVTM and CDR2 ANQGSEA. The CDR3 loop is CSVGIQGRNTEAFF. For the CDR3, the DNA is TGCAGCGTTGGGATTCAGGGGCGGAACACTGAAGCTTTCTTT.

This clone was seen a few times. The V gene is TRBV19, the J gene TRBJ2-2, with D unclear. Germline V gene lookup returns CDR1 LNHDA and CDR2 SQIVND (reference sequence). The CDR3 has 12 amino acids. V was pared by 5 bases and J by 6 bases, with 7 bases between. Here the CDR3 reads CASSGVAGELFF. CDR3 coding DNA: TGTGCCAGTAGTGGGGTAGCCGGGGAGCTGTTTTTT.

The J gene is TRBJ2-2, the V gene TRBV6-5; 13 positions match TRBD2. This CDR3 has 15 residues. Trimming removed 5 bases from V and 6 bases from J; junction bases left unmatched: 3. Germline V gene sequence: CDR1 MNHEY, CDR2 SVGAGI. The CDR3 loop is CASSPGTSGAGELFF. The CDR3 bases are TGTGCCAGCAGTCCTGGGACTAGCGGGGCCGGGGAGCTGTTTTTT.

In this sample, this clone turned up a few times. The chain has TRBV6-4 and TRBJ2-1; TRBD1 matches 7 bases. The V gene's germline CDR1 is MRHNA and CDR2 SNTAGT. The junction had 23 bases not matched to a gene; V was cut back by 7 bases and J by 2 bases. The CDR3 contains 20 residues. The DNA of the CDR3 is TGTGCCAGCATACACCTAAAACTCCAAACAGGGGCCCAACCCTACAATGAGCAGTTCTTC. It translates to CASIHLKLQTGAQPYNEQFF.

There are a few counts of this clone. This rearrangement joins TRBV28 to TRBJ1-2; D unclear. The CDR3 runs 13 residues. Trimming removed 6 bases at V and 4 bases at J, with 12 bases between. Germline assignment: CDR1 MDHEN and CDR2 SYDVKM. CDR3 DNA: TGTGCCAGCAGCCCGGGGTCCTCCTATGGCTACACCTTC. Translation gives CASSPGSSYGYTF.

This CDR3 is CASSMGGLATPYNEQFF. The DNA for the CDR3 is TGTGCCAGTAGTATGGGGGGACTAGCCACCCCCTACAATGAGCAGTTCTTC. V and J are TRBV19 and TRBJ2-1; 9 bases map to TRBD2. The CDR3 is 17 residues long. CDR1 LNHDA and CDR2 SQIVND come from the germline V gene (reference sequence). The ends lost 3 bases at V and 2 bases at J; junction bases unmatched: 8.